A single sample is the source of the 5 T cell receptor beta chains below, sequenced in a study of T cells expressing NK-cell markers. For each CDR3 protein, TCRdb gives one entry from its re-call of the 5' RACE reads, without DNA. The sample is made up of 150,000 to 180,000 distinct CDR3 sequences, and the top ten hold over 35% of it. Sequenced sample: blood T cells: a sorted CD56 or NKG2C T cell subset, CD4+ or CD8+ T cells, or bulk PBMC T cells (not recorded which). Receptors were obtained from a woman aged 45-65 years in good health.

The V call is TRBV29-1, the J call TRBJ2-2; absent DNA, TCRdb's TRBD1 call cannot be checked. CDR3 length: 15 amino acids. The germline CDR1 and CDR2 sequences are SQVTM and ANQGSEA. CDR3 region: CSVGVGRGETGELFF.

The CDR3 reads CASSFAGGGVYEQFF. This chain joins TRBV12-3 or TRBV12-4 and TRBJ2-1; TCRdb gives TRBD1 as the D gene, but with no DNA this cannot be confirmed. The length of the CDR3 is 15 residues.

The rearrangement joins TRBV24-1 to TRBJ1-2. Germline V CDR1 and CDR2: KGHDR, SFDVKD. There are 16 residues in the CDR3. CDR3 protein: CATSDPTVGLYYGYTF.

The genes are TRBV4-1 and TRBJ2-1. The germline V gene has CDR1 MGHRA and CDR2 YSYEKL. This CDR3 comprises 16 residues. The CDR3 reads CASSQERGGSYNEQFF.

The chain links TRBV4-1 to TRBJ1-2; TCRdb proposes TRBD1, but this gene call is untestable without DNA. Germline loops: CDR1 MGHRA, CDR2 YSYEKL. This CDR3 contains 14 residues. This CDR3 reads CASSGTSLPDGYTF.